These T cell receptor beta chains were read from a single sample in a study of T cell responses to AZD1222 COVID-19 vaccine. Repertoires were generated with immunoSEQ multiplex PCR, while TCRdb's copy carries only in-frame clones and drops some. In the table there are more than 250,000 clones, over 85% of which are singletons. The sequencing used peripheral blood, collected on day 0 of AZD1222 vaccination. Receptors were obtained from an adult in good health. The CDR3 runs from the conserved cysteine through the conserved F or W. Clone size is not always given. Where it is, it says once, few, many or a class for expanded clones.

J | size | V | CDR3
TRBJ1-1 | NA | TRBV9 | CASSNPPGPNTEAFF
TRBJ2-5 | NA | TRBV25-1 | CASSEVETQYF
TRBJ2-3 | NA | TRBV4-3 | CASSANRGHDTQYF
TRBJ1-1 | NA | TRBV27 | CALGGGSAFF
TRBJ1-1 | NA | TRBV7-9 | CASTPLWGNTEAFF
TRBJ2-3 | NA | TRBV11-1 | CASRNRGPDTQYF
TRBJ2-3 | NA | TRBV5-1 | CASSLADTQYF
TRBJ1-1 | few | TRBV23-1 | CASRKVRTSGEAFF
TRBJ2-4 | NA | TRBV5-6 | CASSLNSLAKNIQYF
TRBJ2-7 | NA | TRBV7-3 | CASSLRATGVPYEQYF
TRBJ2-5 | NA | TRBV6-5 | CASRAGDQETQYF
TRBJ2-1 | NA | TRBV24-1 | CATSDREGLINEQFF
TRBJ1-2 | NA | TRBV19 | CASSITWRAYGYTF
TRBJ1-1 | NA | TRBV12-3/TRBV12-4 | CASTTGPRGTFF
TRBJ2-4 | NA | TRBV24-1 | CATSDQDLAKNIQYF
TRBJ2-3 | NA | TRBV28 | CASSSTYTDTQYF
TRBJ2-7 | NA | TRBV5-4 | CASSPGGGDYEQYF
TRBJ1-5 | NA | TRBV2 | CASSPGFSGNQPQHF
TRBJ1-2 | NA | TRBV20-1 | CSATGDGYTF
TRBJ2-7 | NA | TRBV27 | CASSPNRLAGGYEQYF
TRBJ1-2 | NA | TRBV29-1 | CSVVKGNYGYTF
TRBJ2-2 | NA | TRBV10-2 | CASRDSGAGELFF
TRBJ2-3 | NA | TRBV15 | CATSRTRSGTYTDTQYF
TRBJ2-1 | NA | TRBV7-9 | CASSQGQGSFF
TRBJ1-5 | NA | TRBV5-6 | CASSLGGFSNQPQHF
TRBJ1-5 | NA | TRBV10-3 | CAITPDRDQPQHF
TRBJ2-7 | NA | TRBV6-5 | CASRGQRYEQYF
TRBJ2-2 | NA | TRBV5-1 | CASSLGTGLLNTGELFF
TRBJ2-7 | NA | TRBV9 | CASSVQGVPYEQYF
TRBJ2-3 | NA | TRBV7-9 | CASVPPGGESTDTQYF
TRBJ2-5 | NA | TRBV10-3 | CAISGGYQETQYF
TRBJ2-2 | NA | TRBV19 | CASSMAAGELFF
TRBJ1-4 | NA | TRBV10-2 | CASMGKGSEKLFF
TRBJ2-7 | NA | TRBV6-5 | CASSLKRGSYEQYF
TRBJ1-1 | NA | TRBV7-9 | CASTISGGTEAFF
TRBJ2-1 | once | TRBV3-1/TRBV3-2 | CASSPSWGLAVSSYNEQFF
TRBJ2-7 | once | TRBV18 | CASSPSQGAYEQYF
TRBJ2-1 | NA | TRBV11-3 | CASSTQGNEQFF
TRBJ1-2 | NA | TRBV5-6 | CASSRQSYGYTF
TRBJ2-7 | NA | TRBV2 | CASSGSEEYEQYF
TRBJ2-7 | NA | TRBV21-1 | CASSRVPREQYF
TRBJ2-2 | NA | TRBV2 | CASKGTSGIAGELFF
TRBJ2-7 | NA | TRBV9 | CASSAGGASDYEQYF
TRBJ1-1 | NA | TRBV7-8 | CASSQKEAGTGLHTEAFF
TRBJ1-1 | few | TRBV6-5 | CASSLHRVEDTEAFF
TRBJ1-2 | few | TRBV28 | CASAAGGSYGYTF
TRBJ1-1 | NA | TRBV25-1 | CASSLGGLEAFF
TRBJ2-1 | NA | TRBV28 | CASSSRTSGRAYNEQFF
TRBJ1-1 | NA | TRBV29-1 | CSAGQLMNTEAFF
TRBJ2-7 | NA | TRBV4-3 | CASSPLLGAIPYEQYF
TRBJ2-3 | NA | TRBV11-3 | CASSSDPSTDTQYF
TRBJ1-2 | NA | TRBV6-1 | CASSEPGQGNGYTF